This TCR beta chain was retrieved from a study of a mutant IDH1 vaccine in newly diagnosed glioma. Study-level information: Patients under treatment included approximately 62% males and 37.5% females and had a mean age of approximately 40 years.

A word on this clone: Its antigen is unknown.

Sample time point: week 5, during vaccination. The investigators gave 300 ug of mutant IDH1 20-mer peptide in each vaccine dose, together with topical imiquimod. Assay: immunoSEQ multiplex PCR; the TCRdb copy retains only in-frame clones and omits some. Here the sample spans tens of thousands of clones, around 81% being singletons. CDR1 is SGDLS, CDR2 YYNGEE, per germline. The CDR3 is made up of 15 amino acids. V shed 0 bases and J shed 2 bases, with 9 bases lying between them. Sequenced material: PBMCs, taken from a glioma patient whose treatment included an IDH1 peptide vaccine. This clonotype was sampled from a man aged 30 to 39 with glioma. The rearrangement joins TRBV9 to TRBJ2-1, with D possibly matching TRBD1 (5 bases). In DNA form, the CDR3 reads TGTGCCAGCAGCGTAGGGGGCTCAGCCTACAATGAGCAGTTCTTC. This translates into CASSVGGSAYNEQFF.